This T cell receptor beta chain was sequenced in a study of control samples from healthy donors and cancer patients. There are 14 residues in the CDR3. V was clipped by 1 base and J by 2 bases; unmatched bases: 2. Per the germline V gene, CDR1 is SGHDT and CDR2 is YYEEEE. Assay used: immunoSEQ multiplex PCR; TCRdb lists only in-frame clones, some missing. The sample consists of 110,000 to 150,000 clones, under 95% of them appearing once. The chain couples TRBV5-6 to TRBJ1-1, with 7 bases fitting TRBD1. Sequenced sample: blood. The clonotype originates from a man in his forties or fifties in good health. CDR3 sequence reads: CASSLTGANTEAFF. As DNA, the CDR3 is TGTGCCAGCAGCTTGACAGGGGCTAACACTGAAGCTTTCTTT.